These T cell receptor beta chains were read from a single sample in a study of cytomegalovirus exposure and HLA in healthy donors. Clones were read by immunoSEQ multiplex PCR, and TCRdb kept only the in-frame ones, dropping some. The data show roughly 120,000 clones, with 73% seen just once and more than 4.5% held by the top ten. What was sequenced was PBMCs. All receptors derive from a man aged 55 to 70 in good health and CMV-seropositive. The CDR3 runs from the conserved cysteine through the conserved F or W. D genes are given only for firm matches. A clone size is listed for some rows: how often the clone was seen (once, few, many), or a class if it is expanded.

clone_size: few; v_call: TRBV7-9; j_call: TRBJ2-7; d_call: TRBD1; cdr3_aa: CSSSSTGDEQYF
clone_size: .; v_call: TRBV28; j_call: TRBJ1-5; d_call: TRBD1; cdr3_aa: CASRTDRYQPQHF
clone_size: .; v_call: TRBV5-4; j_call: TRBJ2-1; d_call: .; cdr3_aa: CASSLALGQSYNEQFF
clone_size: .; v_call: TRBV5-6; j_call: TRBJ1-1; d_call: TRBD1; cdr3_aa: CASSLVFRGRTGGEAFF
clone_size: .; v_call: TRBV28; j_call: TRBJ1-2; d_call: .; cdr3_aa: CASSLVQNSYGYTF
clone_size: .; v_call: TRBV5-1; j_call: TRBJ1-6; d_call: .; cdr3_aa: CASSVRGEYNSPLHF
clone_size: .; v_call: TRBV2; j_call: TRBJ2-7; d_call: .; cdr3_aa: CASSVPLTGSYEQYF
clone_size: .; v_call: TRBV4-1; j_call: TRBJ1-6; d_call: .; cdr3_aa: CASSQNAGGISSPLHF
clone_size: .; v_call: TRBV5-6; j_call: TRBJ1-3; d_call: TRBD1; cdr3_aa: CASSTRGYWGNTIYF
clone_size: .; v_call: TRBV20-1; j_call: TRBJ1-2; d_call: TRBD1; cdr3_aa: CSAPGGGGYTF
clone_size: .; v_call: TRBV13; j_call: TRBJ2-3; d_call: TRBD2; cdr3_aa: CASSLGLGSGADTQYF
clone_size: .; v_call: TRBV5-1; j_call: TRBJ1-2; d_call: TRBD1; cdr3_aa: CASSLALTGDRGYTF
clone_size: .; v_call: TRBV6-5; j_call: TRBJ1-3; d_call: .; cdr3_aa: CASSYSAGTGNTIYF
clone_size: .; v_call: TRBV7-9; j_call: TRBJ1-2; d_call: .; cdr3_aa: CASSPQTRNYGYTF
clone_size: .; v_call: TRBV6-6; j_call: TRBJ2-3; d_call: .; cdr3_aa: CASSYDSGITDTQYF
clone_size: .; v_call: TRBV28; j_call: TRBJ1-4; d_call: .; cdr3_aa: CASSLGQGGKLFF
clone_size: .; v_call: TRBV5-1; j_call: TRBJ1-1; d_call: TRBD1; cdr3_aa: CASSLGDRGFYAFF
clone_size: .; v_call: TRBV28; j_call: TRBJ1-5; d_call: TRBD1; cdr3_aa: CASSRQGASDQPQHF
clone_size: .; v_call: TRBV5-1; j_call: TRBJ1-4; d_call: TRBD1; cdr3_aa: CASSLTGGYEKLFF
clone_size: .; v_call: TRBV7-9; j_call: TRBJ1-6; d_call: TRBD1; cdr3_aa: CASSLGGDRSSPLHF
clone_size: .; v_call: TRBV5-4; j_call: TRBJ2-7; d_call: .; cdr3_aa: CASSVGYYSYEQYF
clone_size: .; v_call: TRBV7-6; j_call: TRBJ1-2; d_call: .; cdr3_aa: CASSLNPGVNYGYTF
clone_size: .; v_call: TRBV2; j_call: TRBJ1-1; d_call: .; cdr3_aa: CASGGTRLNTEAFF
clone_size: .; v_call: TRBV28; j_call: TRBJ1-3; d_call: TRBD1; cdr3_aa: CASSLSWDRGNTIYF
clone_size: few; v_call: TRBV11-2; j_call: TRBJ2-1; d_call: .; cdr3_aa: CASSLFRRAGNEQFF
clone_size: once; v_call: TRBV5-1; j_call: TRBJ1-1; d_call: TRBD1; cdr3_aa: CASSPGTGMNTEAFF
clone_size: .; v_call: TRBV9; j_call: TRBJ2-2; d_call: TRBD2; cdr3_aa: CASSVGGLAGGELFF
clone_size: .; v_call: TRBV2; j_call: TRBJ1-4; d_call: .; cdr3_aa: CASSASGEKLFF
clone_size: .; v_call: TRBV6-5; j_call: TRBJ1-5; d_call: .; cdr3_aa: CASRGRTSYQPQHF
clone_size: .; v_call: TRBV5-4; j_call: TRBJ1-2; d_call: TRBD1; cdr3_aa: CASSTDRDIGYTF
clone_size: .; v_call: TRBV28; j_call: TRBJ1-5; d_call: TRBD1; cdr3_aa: CASTLQGGYQPQHF
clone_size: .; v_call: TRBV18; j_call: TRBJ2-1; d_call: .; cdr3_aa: CASSPPGQRGLEQFF
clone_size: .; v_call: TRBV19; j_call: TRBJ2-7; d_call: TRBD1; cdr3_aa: CASSLTGVDYEQYF
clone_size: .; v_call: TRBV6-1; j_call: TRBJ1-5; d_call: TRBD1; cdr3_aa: CASSIGQGGQPQHF
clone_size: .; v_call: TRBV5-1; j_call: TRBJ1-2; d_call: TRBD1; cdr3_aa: CASSRTGDGGYTF
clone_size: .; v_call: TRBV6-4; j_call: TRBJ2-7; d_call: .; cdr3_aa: CAAIGDCAYEQYF
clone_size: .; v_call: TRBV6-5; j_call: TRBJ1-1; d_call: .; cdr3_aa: CASRPGQENTEAFF